The next 27 T cell receptor beta chains were all read from a single sample in a study of blood T cell repertoires in COVID-19. Assay: immunoSEQ multiplex PCR; the TCRdb copy retains only in-frame clones and omits some. The sample comprises roughly 200,000 clones, around 83% of which are singletons, and around 4.9% rests with the top ten. The specimen sequenced was peripheral blood. The receptors come from a woman of 80 years or more with acute or convalescent COVID-19.

V is TRBV5-1 and J is TRBJ2-5, with 11 bases matching TRBD2. CDR1 is SGHRS and CDR2 is YFSETQ in the germline V gene. Trimming took 5 bases from V and 4 from J; bases not matched to a gene: 7. This CDR3 is built from 15 residues. CDR3 protein: CASRRGLAGRETQYF. The DNA of the CDR3 is TGCGCCAGCAGACGAGGACTAGCGGGTAGAGAGACCCAGTACTTC.

Only one count was recorded for this clone. The genes are TRBV4-1 and TRBJ1-1; maybe TRBD1 (5 bases). Germline-derived CDR1 and CDR2 are MGHRA and YSYEKL. Trimming removed 2 bases at V and 4 bases at J, with 14 bases between. This CDR3 has 15 residues. This CDR3 reads CASSQRGQLGTEAFF. The CDR3 DNA sequence: TGCGCCAGCAGCCAAAGGGGCCAACTCGGCACTGAAGCTTTCTTT.

This chain joins TRBV5-1 and TRBJ1-1; D possibly corresponds to TRBD1 (5 bases). The germline V gene encodes CDR1 SGHRS and CDR2 YFSETQ. The CDR3 has 16 amino acids. Trimming pared 1 base from V and 4 bases from J, leaving 17 bases between. DNA for the CDR3: TGCGCCAGCAGCTTGAATTCAGGGCAGGGTGGCACTGAAGCTTTCTTT. Protein product: CASSLNSGQGGTEAFF.

The chain uses TRBV7-2 and TRBJ2-7; 9 bases align to TRBD1. CDR3 length equals 16 residues. The germline gives CDR1 SGHTA, CDR2 FQGNSA. V was clipped by 5 bases and J by 6 bases; unmatched bases: 14. Here the CDR3 reads CASSRTSGTGLPEQYF. The CDR3 DNA follows: TGTGCCAGCAGCCGCACGTCTGGGACAGGGCTCCCCGAGCAGTACTTC.

V and J are TRBV5-6 and TRBJ1-3; D perhaps matches TRBD1 (6 bases). V lost 4 bases and J lost 11, with 25 bases in between. The CDR3 loop spans 16 amino acids. Germline V lookup: CDR1 SGHDT, CDR2 YYEEEE. The CDR3 spells CASSRKPGQVPEAIYF. The CDR3, as DNA: TGTGCCAGCAGCAGAAAGCCGGGACAAGTACCCGAAGCCATATATTTT.

The rearrangement uses TRBV30 and TRBJ2-7; the match to TRBD2 covers 8 bases. The CDR3 is 15 residues long. The ends lost 0 bases at V and 0 bases at J; junction bases unmatched: 4. The germline V gene encodes CDR1 GTSNPN and CDR2 SVGIG (reference sequence). Written as DNA, the CDR3 is TGTGCCTGGAGTGTCGGGGGGGTGATCTCCTACGAGCAGTACTTC. It is translated as CAWSVGGVISYEQYF.

The chain is built from TRBV18 and TRBJ1-4, with 9 bases matching TRBD1. CDR3 length: 13 residues. Germline trimming cut 5 bases from V and 8 bases from J; bases unmatched to any gene: 3. Germline V gene sequence: CDR1 KGHSH, CDR2 LQKENI. The CDR3 sequence: CASSSGQGEKLFF. Written as DNA, the CDR3 is TGTGCCAGCTCATCCGGACAGGGGGAAAAACTGTTTTTT.

The chain employs TRBV19 and TRBJ2-2; TRBD2 matches at 10 bases. The junction had 3 bases not matched to a gene; V was cut back by 1 base and J by 4 bases. In germline, CDR1 is LNHDA, CDR2 SQIVND (reference sequence). The CDR3 runs to 16 residues. The CDR3 loop is CASSIVAGGPTGELFF. The CDR3 nucleotides read TGTGCCAGTAGTATAGTAGCGGGAGGCCCCACCGGGGAGCTGTTTTTT.

The chain links TRBV5-4 to TRBJ2-1; 13 bases line up with TRBD2. The germline V gene encodes CDR1 SGHNT and CDR2 YYREEE (reference sequence). The CDR3 loop spans 16 amino acids. After removal of 4 bases from V and 3 bases from J, the junction contained 4 bases not matched to a gene. The CDR3 coding sequence is TGTGCCAGCAGCCTTGGGACTAGCGGGAACTACAATGAGCAGTTCTTC. It specifies CASSLGTSGNYNEQFF. Full variable domain (remainder filled in from reference TRBV5-4 and TRBJ2-1): ETGVTQSPTHLIKTRGQQVTLRCSSQSGHNTVSWYQQALGQGPQFIFQYYREEENGRGNFPPRFSGLQFPNYSSELNVNALELDDSALYLCASSLGTSGNYNEQFFGPGTRLTVL.

V usage is TRBV9 and J usage is TRBJ2-7; 8 bases fit TRBD1. CDR1 is SGDLS and CDR2 is YYNGEE in the germline V gene. The CDR3 has 14 amino acids. Trimming took 3 bases from V and 7 from J; bases not matched to a gene: 9. CDR3: CASSGTGQEPEQYF. In DNA, the CDR3 is TGTGCCAGCAGCGGGACGGGACAGGAGCCTGAGCAGTACTTC.

The V gene is TRBV7-9, the J gene TRBJ2-1; 7 bases agree with TRBD1. Germline V gives CDR1 SEHNR, CDR2 FQNEAQ (reference sequence). After removal of 5 bases from V and 7 bases from J, the junction contained 5 bases not matched to a gene. The CDR3 runs to 13 residues. The CDR3 protein is CASSTGTVNEQFF. Here the CDR3 DNA reads TGTGCCAGCAGCACCGGGACAGTTAATGAGCAGTTCTTC.

The sample holds one count of this clone. This rearrangement joins TRBV24-1 to TRBJ2-1, with TRBD2 as a possible D gene (5 bases). Germline CDR1 and CDR2: KGHDR and SFDVKD. The CDR3 sequence is 11 residues long. V was pared by 11 bases and J by 6 bases, with 10 bases between. This CDR3 reads CASAEGNEQFF. The CDR3 bases are TGTGCCAGCGCCGAGGGCAATGAGCAGTTCTTC.

This sequence joins TRBV27 and TRBJ2-1, with 7 bases fitting TRBD2. Germline V gene sequence: CDR1 MNHEY, CDR2 SMNVEV (reference sequence). The CDR3 is made up of 16 amino acids. V lost 1 base, J lost 1 base, and 4 bases stayed unmatched. The CDR3 region has the DNA TGTGCCAGCAGTTTATTAGGCGGGAGATCCTACAATGAGCAGTTCTTC. Protein: CASSLLGGRSYNEQFF.

The V and J genes are TRBV5-1 and TRBJ2-3, with D tentatively TRBD1 (5 bases). The V gene's germline CDR1 is SGHRS and CDR2 YFSETQ. CDR3 size: 15 residues. V shed 0 bases and J shed 0 bases, with 8 bases lying between them. The CDR3 bases are TGCGCCAGCAGCTTGGTGGCAGGGAGCACAGATACGCAGTATTTT. It yields the protein CASSLVAGSTDTQYF.

This chain joins TRBV2 and TRBJ2-6; perhaps TRBD1 as D (6 bases). Germline CDR1 is SNHLY and CDR2 is FYNNEI. This CDR3 has 16 residues. V was clipped by 7 bases and J by 0 bases, with 13 bases between them. CDR3 protein: CASTYQGISGANVLTF. The CDR3 DNA is TGTGCCAGCACCTATCAGGGGATCTCTGGGGCCAACGTCCTGACTTTC. The full variable domain, in which reference TRBV2 and TRBJ2-6 provide the parts outside the CDR3, is EPEVTQTPSHQVTQMGQEVILRCVPISNHLYFYWYRQILGQKVEFLVSFYNNEISEKSEIFDDQFSVERPDGSNFTLKIRSTKLEDSAMYFCASTYQGISGANVLTFGAGSRLTVL.

The genes are TRBV5-1 and TRBJ2-5; 7 positions match TRBD1. Germline V gene data show CDR1 as SGHRS and CDR2 as YFSETQ. J lost 5 bases, V lost 0 bases, and 10 bases had no gene match. The CDR3 sequence is 16 residues long. The CDR3 DNA sequence: TGCGCCAGCAGCTTGGAGGGACAGATCATTTGGGAGACCCAGTACTTC. It codes for CASSLEGQIIWETQYF.

The chain combines TRBV6-1 with TRBJ2-3, with D tentatively TRBD2 (5 bases). The germline gives CDR1 MNHNS, CDR2 SASEGT. Trimming removed 3 bases at V and 5 bases at J, with 18 bases between. The CDR3 is 16 residues long. CDR3 coding DNA: TGTGCCAGCAGTGACGCGCTACCCCCGGCGGGAGATACGCAGTATTTT. Amino acids: CASSDALPPAGDTQYF.

The chain uses TRBV5-1 and TRBJ2-2, with 7 positions matching TRBD1. The CDR3 totals 15 residues. The germline V gene has CDR1 SGHRS and CDR2 YFSETQ. Unmatched junction bases numbered 3, after V lost 1 base and J lost 3 bases. The CDR3 sequence is CASSLIGQDTGELFF. The CDR3, as DNA: TGCGCCAGCAGCTTGATAGGACAGGACACCGGGGAGCTGTTTTTT. The full variable domain, rest sourced from reference TRBV5-1 and TRBJ2-2, is KAGVTQTPRYLIKTRGQQVTLSCSPISGHRSVSWYQQTPGQGLQFLFEYFSETQRNKGNFPGRFSGRQFSNSRSEMNVSTLELGDSALYLCASSLIGQDTGELFFGEGSRLTVL.

This clone was seen a few times. This sequence joins TRBV6-5 and TRBJ2-1, with D possibly being TRBD1 (6 bases). V lost 6 bases and J 7 bases, leaving 16 bases between the germline ends. CDR3 size: 14 residues. Germline CDR1 is MNHEY and CDR2 is SVGAGI. CDR3 protein: CASRNSGHTNEQFF. CDR3 DNA: TGTGCCAGCAGGAATTCGGGACACACAAATGAGCAGTTCTTC.

The chain couples TRBV6-5 to TRBJ1-6; D perhaps matches TRBD1 (5 bases). CDR1 MNHEY and CDR2 SVGAGI come from the germline V gene. V was pared by 1 base and J by 11 bases, with 9 bases between. The CDR3 covers 13 residues. CDR3 sequence reads: CASSYFGGTPLHF. As DNA, the CDR3 is TGTGCCAGCAGTTACTTCGGGGGTACACCCCTCCACTTT.

V usage is TRBV11-2 and J usage is TRBJ2-3, with 7 positions matching TRBD2. Germline V gives CDR1 SGHAT, CDR2 FQNNGV. Trimming cost V 5 bases and J 6 bases; bases outside gene matches: 11. The CDR3 runs 15 residues. CDR3 sequence reads: CASSPAGPRVDTQYF. The CDR3 DNA reads TGTGCCAGCAGCCCAGCGGGACCACGGGTTGATACGCAGTATTTT.

The V and J genes are TRBV16 and TRBJ1-1; D perhaps matches TRBD1 (6 bases). CDR3 length equals 17 residues. Germline assignment: CDR1 KGHSY and CDR2 FQNENV. Trimming removed 0 bases from V and 4 bases from J, with 18 bases in between. This CDR3 reads CASSQSARGSGFTEAFF. Here the CDR3 DNA reads TGTGCCAGCAGCCAATCAGCCAGGGGTTCAGGTTTCACTGAAGCTTTCTTT.

V gene TRBV11-1 combines with J gene TRBJ2-5; 10 nucleotides line up with TRBD1. CDR1 and CDR2 (germline): SGHAT, FQDESV (reference sequence). The CDR3 runs 15 residues. The J segment lost 8 bases and the V segment lost 1 base, leaving 7 bases of the junction unmatched. The CDR3 protein is CASSLVSGQGVTQYF. The CDR3 region has the DNA TGTGCCAGCAGCTTAGTGAGCGGACAGGGGGTCACCCAGTACTTC.

The gene calls are TRBV7-2 and TRBJ2-3; 8 nucleotides line up with TRBD2. The CDR3 covers 16 residues. CDR1 SGHTA and CDR2 FQGNSA come from the germline V gene. The V gene end was trimmed by 5 bases and the J gene end by 0 bases; junction bases not matched to a gene: 7. The CDR3 loop is CASSTIAGLSTDTQYF. CDR3 nucleotides: TGTGCCAGCAGCACCATAGCGGGATTAAGCACAGATACGCAGTATTTT.

The CDR3 spells CASSLQGAPPLHF. The CDR3, as DNA: TGTGCCAGCAGCCTACAGGGGGCTCCACCCCTCCACTTT. The rearrangement links TRBV3-1 (or the pseudogene TRBV3-2) to TRBJ1-6, with 9 bases lining up with TRBD1. Germline V lookup: CDR1 LGHDT, CDR2 YNNKEL (reference sequence). Trimming cost V 4 bases and J 11 bases; bases outside gene matches: 3. This CDR3 comprises 13 residues.

This clone was found a few times. V is TRBV7-2 and J is TRBJ1-6; 9 bases map to TRBD1. Germline V gives CDR1 SGHTA, CDR2 FQGNSA. The CDR3 extends over 17 amino acids. V shed 5 bases and J 3 bases; nucleotides not matched to a gene: 8. Here the CDR3 reads CASSTRQGEVYNSPLHF. The CDR3 DNA reads as TGTGCCAGCAGCACCCGACAGGGGGAAGTCTATAATTCACCCCTCCACTTT.

The table lists this clone with a few counts. The chain is built from TRBV27 and TRBJ1-3; TRBD1 matches at 7 bases. This CDR3 is built from 14 residues. V dropped 6 bases and J dropped 6; count of bases not matched to a gene: 8. Germline V gene lookup returns CDR1 MNHEY and CDR2 SMNVEV (reference sequence). The CDR3 DNA sequence: TGTGCCAGCAGGGGGACAGTCTGGGAAAACACCATATATTTT. It is translated as CASRGTVWENTIYF.